The 31 T cell receptor beta chains below were found in one sample sequenced in a study of Graves' ophthalmopathy and Graves' hyperthyroidism. Amplified material comprised TCR beta CDR3 regions derived from RNA transcripts. Scientists carried out first-round RT-PCR using HTBI primers and then a second-round multiplex PCR. MiXCR, applied by TCRdb to the multiplex PCR reads, yields one record per CDR3 protein. The data contain about 420,000 distinct CDR3 sequences, roughly 20% of them singletons. The specimen sequenced was peripheral blood. These TCRs come from a woman aged 18-29 years with stable Graves' hyperthyroidism.

The rearrangement uses TRBV11-1 and TRBJ2-7, with 9 bases matching TRBD1. Germline trimming cut 3 bases from V and 5 bases from J; bases unmatched to any gene: 5. Germline CDR1 and CDR2: SGHAT and FQDESV (reference sequence). This CDR3 comprises 14 residues. CDR3 in amino acids: CASSFTGTGNEQYF. CDR3 DNA: TGTGCCAGCAGCTTCACCGGGACAGGGAACGAGCAGTACTTC.

In this sample, this clonotype turned up many times. This chain connects TRBV6-2 or TRBV6-3 to TRBJ2-7; D perhaps matches TRBD2 (6 bases). Germline loops: CDR1 MNHEY, CDR2 SVGEGT. Deletions cut 2 bases from V and 4 bases from J, with 12 bases between. The length of the CDR3 is 14 residues. CDR3 in amino acids: CASSYGAGKYEQYF. CDR3 in DNA: TGTGCCAGCAGTTACGGGGCGGGAAAGTACGAGCAGTACTTC.

A few counts support this clonotype. This rearrangement joins TRBV28 to TRBJ1-2; 8 positions match TRBD1. V lost 5 bases and J lost 4; bases outside the gene matches: 6. The CDR3 consists of 14 residues. The germline gives CDR1 MDHEN, CDR2 SYDVKM. This chain's CDR3 is CASSKKTGAYGYTF. In DNA form, the CDR3 reads TGTGCCAGCAGTAAAAAGACAGGGGCCTATGGCTACACCTTC.

The rearrangement uses TRBV2 and TRBJ2-5, with 8 bases matching TRBD2. With V trimmed by 3 bases and J by 6 bases, 9 bases remained unmatched. From germline, CDR1 is SNHLY and CDR2 FYNNEI. This CDR3 region has 15 residues. The CDR3 sequence is CASSEEREPSKTQYF. The CDR3 nucleotides are TGTGCCAGCAGTGAGGAGCGGGAGCCATCGAAGACCCAGTACTTC.

The chain recombines TRBV7-2 with TRBJ1-1; the match to TRBD1 covers 8 bases. After removal of 4 bases from V and 5 bases from J, the junction contained 9 bases not matched to a gene. In germline, CDR1 is SGHTA, CDR2 FQGNSA. This CDR3 contains 15 residues. The CDR3 region has the DNA TGTGCCAGCAGCTCCAGGACAGGGAAGAGAACTGAAGCTTTCTTT. This encodes CASSSRTGKRTEAFF.

The gene calls are TRBV6-1 and TRBJ2-2; no reliable D call. The CDR3 has 14 amino acids. V was shortened by 5 bases and J by 1 base, with 8 bases between the two germline ends. Looked up from germline, CDR1 is MNHNS and CDR2 is SASEGT. The CDR3 nucleotides are TGTGCCAGCAGTAGAAACAGGAACACCGGGGAGCTGTTTTTT. The encoded protein is CASSRNRNTGELFF.

The chain carries TRBV5-1 and TRBJ2-7; tentative D call: TRBD2 (7 bases). The CDR3 spans 15 residues. CDR1 is SGHRS and CDR2 is YFSETQ in the germline V gene. With 0 bases removed from V and 5 bases from J, the gap between germline ends came to 15 bases. CDR3 nucleotide sequence: TGCGCCAGCAGCTTGGGTCCGGGGGGCCCAGACGAGCAGTACTTC. Its protein is CASSLGPGGPDEQYF.

The sample holds many counts of this clonotype. The genes are TRBV28 and TRBJ1-2, with D possibly TRBD1 on 5 matching bases. Germline-derived CDR1 and CDR2 are MDHEN and SYDVKM. Between the trimmed V and J ends, which lost 7 bases and 4 bases, there was a span of 13 bases. The CDR3 sequence is 13 residues long. The CDR3 coding sequence is TGTGCCAGCACTTCAGGGTGGGGCTATGGCTACACCTTC. Protein product: CASTSGWGYGYTF.

To note about this clonotype: Just one base apart from a much larger clone, this may be a read error. The J gene is TRBJ1-1, the V gene TRBV5-1; tentative D call: TRBD1 (6 bases). The CDR3 spans 15 residues. Germline assignment: CDR1 SGHRS and CDR2 YFSETQ. The CDR3 DNA is TGCGCCAGCAGCTCTACCGGGACACTGAACACTGAAGCTGTCTTT. It encodes CASSSTGTLNTEAVF.

This clonotype was counted at least ten times. The chain links TRBV7-3 to TRBJ1-1, with unresolved D. This CDR3 is 13 amino acids long. Trimming took 2 bases from V and 5 from J, leaving 9 bases between them. CDR1 and CDR2 from the germline V gene are SGHTA and FQGTGA. CDR3 coding DNA: TGTGCCAGCAGCTTAGGCCCCCGGACTGAAGCTTTCTTT. Its protein is CASSLGPRTEAFF.

This chain uses TRBV5-1 with TRBJ1-1; D unresolved. Germline V gene lookup returns CDR1 SGHRS and CDR2 YFSETQ. This CDR3 is 12 amino acids long. The V and J ends lost 5 bases and 7 bases respectively, with 12 bases between them. For the CDR3, the DNA is TGCGCCAGCAGGTGGAACCGAGATGAAGCTTTCTTT. This gives the protein CASRWNRDEAFF.

J is TRBJ2-7 and V is TRBV30, with TRBD2 as a possible D gene (6 bases). V gave up 5 bases and J gave up 9 bases, with 17 bases separating them. CDR3 length: 12 residues. Per germline, CDR1 GTSNPN and CDR2 SVGIG (reference sequence). CDR3 sequence: CAWDYGTYGQYF. The CDR3 nucleotides read TGTGCCTGGGACTACGGGACTTATGGGCAGTACTTC.

This clonotype was counted many times. This rearrangement joins TRBV7-2 to TRBJ1-2, with TRBD1 identical over 10 bases. This CDR3 is built from 15 residues. J gave up 8 bases and V 5 bases, and 11 bases lay outside the gene matches. CDR1 is SGHTA, CDR2 FQGNSA, per germline. The CDR3, as DNA: TGTGCCAGCAGCCTCCGGGACAGGGGCTCCGAGGGCTACACCTTC. Encoded protein: CASSLRDRGSEGYTF.

This clonotype was seen ten or more times. The chain couples TRBV6-5 to TRBJ2-7; no clear D gene. V was cut by 7 bases and J by 4 bases, with 14 bases left in between. CDR3 length equals 13 residues. Germline V CDR1 and CDR2: MNHEY, SVGAGI. The CDR3 reads CASINQLHYEQYF. The CDR3 DNA sequence: TGTGCCAGCATTAACCAACTACATTACGAGCAGTACTTC.

This clonotype was picked up many times. The chain combines TRBV6-2 or TRBV6-3 with TRBJ1-5; D might be TRBD1 (5 bases). V was cut by 2 bases and J by 3 bases, with 8 bases left in between. The V gene's germline CDR1 is MNHEY and CDR2 SVGEGT. The CDR3 extends over 14 amino acids. Written as DNA, the CDR3 is TGTGCCAGCAGTTACGACAGCCACAATCAGCCCCAGCATTTT. Its translation: CASSYDSHNQPQHF.

This clonotype came up many times. The chain's CDR3 is CASTRGGGSYEQYF. CDR3 DNA: TGTGCCAGCACCCGTGGGGGGGGGTCCTACGAGCAGTACTTC. V is TRBV11-2 and J is TRBJ2-7; 7 nucleotides agree with TRBD2. V was pared by 7 bases and J by 1 base, with 7 bases of the junction left unmatched. Germline V gives CDR1 SGHAT, CDR2 FQNNGV. The CDR3 spans 14 residues.

The CDR3 sequence: CASRGTGATYEQYF. The CDR3, as DNA: TGTGCCAGCAGGGGGACAGGGGCTACGTACGAGCAGTACTTC. V usage is TRBV12-3 or TRBV12-4 and J usage is TRBJ2-7, with TRBD1 identical over 10 bases. CDR3 size: 14 residues. V was clipped by 6 bases and J by 4 bases; unmatched bases: 6.

The chain couples TRBV12-3 or TRBV12-4 to TRBJ2-4; D gene uncertain. The CDR3 covers 15 residues. Between the trimmed V and J ends, which lost 1 base and 8 bases, there was a span of 15 bases. In nucleotides, the CDR3 is TGTGCCAGCAGTTTAGAGGGCCGTCGCTCGGACATTCAGTACTTC. Protein sequence: CASSLEGRRSDIQYF.

CDR3 sequence (DNA): TGTGCCAGCATGACCGGGACAGGGTATGGCTACACCTTC. The encoded protein is CASMTGTGYGYTF. V usage is TRBV6-1 and J usage is TRBJ1-2; the match to TRBD1 covers 9 bases. The V gene's germline CDR1 is MNHNS and CDR2 SASEGT. The CDR3 has 13 residues. V gave up 7 bases and J gave up 5 bases; unmatched junction bases: 5.

This clonotype was detected only a few times. The chain uses TRBV7-8 and TRBJ2-7; D is uncertain. The CDR3 totals 15 residues. V shed 1 base and J shed 3 bases, with 13 bases lying between them. Per the germline V gene, CDR1 is SGHVS and CDR2 is FQNEAQ. The DNA of the CDR3 is TGTGCCAGCAGCTTAGGTTCCGGGTCCATCTACGAGCAGTACTTC. Protein sequence: CASSLGSGSIYEQYF.

The chain links TRBV12-3 or TRBV12-4 to TRBJ2-7, with D tentatively TRBD1 (5 bases). This CDR3 has 15 residues. Trimming pared 3 bases from V and 5 bases from J, leaving 17 bases between. The CDR3 bases are TGTGCCAGCAGTTTCCAGGGATCTGGGGCCAACGAGCAGTACTTC. The encoded protein is CASSFQGSGANEQYF.

In this sample, this clonotype turned up many times. This chain connects TRBV9 to TRBJ2-7; TRBD1 might be the D (5 bases). Trimming cost V 0 bases and J 3 bases, with 10 bases left between them. The germline CDR1 and CDR2 sequences are SGDLS and YYNGEE. The CDR3 extends over 14 amino acids. CDR3 sequence reads: CASSVGTRDYEQYF. The CDR3, as DNA: TGTGCCAGCAGCGTAGGGACAAGAGACTACGAGCAGTACTTC. The entire variable domain, with the rest obtained from reference TRBV9 and TRBJ2-7, is as follows: DSGVTQTPKHLITATGQRVTLRCSPRSGDLSVYWYQQSLDQGLQFLIQYYNGEERAKGNILERFSAQQFPDLHSELNLSSLELGDSALYFCASSVGTRDYEQYFGPGTRLTVT.

The rearrangement uses TRBV12-3 or TRBV12-4 and TRBJ1-2; 9 bases align to TRBD1. The CDR3 spans 18 residues. V shed 5 bases, J shed 5 bases, and the junction held 18 bases outside the gene matches. The CDR3 loop is CASSPLTGGLTPGYGYTF. DNA for the CDR3: TGTGCCAGCAGTCCGCTCACAGGGGGCCTAACGCCTGGATATGGCTACACCTTC.

V is TRBV7-2 and J is TRBJ1-1; tentative D call: TRBD1 (6 bases). The CDR3 totals 14 residues. Germline CDR1 and CDR2: SGHTA and FQGNSA. V was trimmed by 6 bases and J by 4 bases, leaving 15 bases between them. In nucleotides, the CDR3 is TGTGCCAGCAGTCATAACAGGGTGGCCACTGAAGCTTTCTTT. This codes for CASSHNRVATEAFF. Full variable domain (outside the CDR3, taken from reference TRBV7-2 and TRBJ1-1): GAGVSQSPSNKVTEKGKDVELRCDPISGHTALYWYRQSLGQGLEFLIYFQGNSAPDKSGLPSDRFSAERTGGSVSTLTIQRTQQEDSAVYLCASSHNRVATEAFFGQGTRLTVV.

This clonotype was recorded at least ten times. The J gene is TRBJ2-7, the V gene TRBV15; 12 bases fit TRBD2. Germline CDR1 is LNHNV and CDR2 is YYDKDF (reference sequence). This CDR3 is 16 amino acids long. V shed 5 bases, J shed 4 bases, and the junction held 9 bases outside the gene matches. The CDR3 DNA reads as TGTGCCACCAGCCCCCGGACTAGCGGGATCGCTTACGAGCAGTACTTC. This codes for CATSPRTSGIAYEQYF. Together with reference TRBV15 and TRBJ2-7, the CDR3 gives the full variable domain: DAMVIQNPRYQVTQFGKPVTLSCSQTLNHNVMYWYQQKSSQAPKLLFHYYDKDFNNEADTPDNFQSRRPNTSFCFLDIRSPGLGDTAMYLCATSPRTSGIAYEQYFGPGTRLTVT.

This clonotype was seen at least ten times. The chain joins TRBV20-1 to TRBJ2-4, with 8 bases that match TRBD1. Germline assignment: CDR1 DFQATT and CDR2 SNEGSKA (reference sequence). Losses at the gene ends were 2 bases for V and 0 bases for J; bases not matched to a gene: 15. This CDR3 contains 19 residues. Here the CDR3 reads CSARQDREPGLEAKNIQYF. CDR3 bases: TGCAGTGCTAGACAGGACAGGGAACCGGGACTTGAAGCCAAAAACATTCAGTACTTC.

The CDR3 spells CAWTKRAPGVTF. For the CDR3, the DNA is TGTGCCTGGACCAAGAGGGCCCCCGGAGTGACCTTC. The gene calls are TRBV30 and TRBJ1-2, with D uncertain. V lost 4 bases, J lost 14 bases, and 20 bases lay in between. This CDR3 spans 12 amino acids. The V gene's germline CDR1 is GTSNPN and CDR2 SVGIG (reference sequence).

In this sample, this clonotype turned up many times. CDR3 amino acids: CAISESKNTEAFF. The DNA for the CDR3 is TGTGCCATCAGTGAGTCAAAGAACACTGAAGCTTTCTTT. The V and J genes are TRBV10-3 and TRBJ1-1, with no clear D. V gave up 0 bases and J gave up 1 base, with 3 bases separating them. The length of the CDR3 is 13 residues. Germline V CDR1 and CDR2: ENHRY, SYGVKD.

This clonotype showed up many times. The V and J genes are TRBV7-2 and TRBJ2-5; 10 nucleotides match TRBD2. V shed 5 bases and J 4 bases; nucleotides not matched to a gene: 13. CDR3 size: 17 residues. Germline loops: CDR1 SGHTA, CDR2 FQGNSA. The CDR3 here is CASSPGRASGSLETQYF. The CDR3 nucleotides read TGTGCCAGCAGCCCCGGAAGGGCTAGCGGGAGTTTAGAGACCCAGTACTTC.

This clonotype was counted ten times or more. The chain has TRBV6-1 and TRBJ1-2, with D uncertain. There are 13 residues in the CDR3. V was trimmed by 4 bases and J by 11 bases, leaving 17 bases between them. Germline assignment: CDR1 MNHNS and CDR2 SASEGT. CDR3 sequence reads: CASSVDGPIRYTF. CDR3 nucleotides: TGTGCCAGCAGTGTCGACGGTCCTATTAGGTACACCTTC.

This clonotype was counted at least ten times. The gene calls are TRBV6-2 or TRBV6-3 and TRBJ2-7; no clear D. Germline V gene sequence: CDR1 MNHEY, CDR2 SVGEGT. The CDR3 has 14 amino acids. Trimming took off 4 bases at V and 2 bases at J, with 12 bases between the two ends. CDR3 sequence: CASSSYWVTYEQYF. The CDR3 DNA reads TGTGCCAGCAGTTCCTATTGGGTCACCTACGAGCAGTACTTC.